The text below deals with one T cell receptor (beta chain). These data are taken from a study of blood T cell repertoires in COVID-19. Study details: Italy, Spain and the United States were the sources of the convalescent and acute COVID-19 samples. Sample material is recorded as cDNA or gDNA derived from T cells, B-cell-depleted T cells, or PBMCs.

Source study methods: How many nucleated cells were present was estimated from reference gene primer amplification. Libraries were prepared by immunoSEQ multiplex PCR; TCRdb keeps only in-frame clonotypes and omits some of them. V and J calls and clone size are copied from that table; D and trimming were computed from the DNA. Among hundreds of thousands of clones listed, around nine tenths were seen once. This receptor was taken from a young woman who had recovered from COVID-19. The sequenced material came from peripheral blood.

The CDR3 region has the DNA TGCGCCAGCAGCTTGGAGATCTTAACCGGGACAGAGAACTATGGCTACACCTTC. This sequence encodes CASSLEILTGTENYGYTF. This chain connects TRBV5-1 to TRBJ1-2; 7 nucleotides align to TRBD1. The CDR3 sequence is 18 residues long. In germline, CDR1 is SGHRS, CDR2 YFSETQ. V gave up 0 bases and J gave up 2 bases; unmatched junction bases: 13. The full variable domain, in which reference TRBV5-1 and TRBJ1-2 provide the parts outside the CDR3, is KAGVTQTPRYLIKTRGQQVTLSCSPISGHRSVSWYQQTPGQGLQFLFEYFSETQRNKGNFPGRFSGRQFSNSRSEMNVSTLELGDSALYLCASSLEILTGTENYGYTFGSGTRLTVV.